Below are 10 T cell receptor beta chains sequenced from a single sample in a study of shared clonotypes between healthy human individuals. The repertoire was sequenced with immunoSEQ multiplex PCR; TCRdb's copy has only in-frame clones and lacks some. The sample shows approximately 2.5 million clones, around 94% of them seen only once. The sample taken for sequencing was naive CD4+ T cells sorted from blood. The sample's subset: CD45RA+ positively selected. These TCRs come from a man in his late teens or twenties in good health.

The CDR3 DNA follows: TGTGCCAGCAGTTACGGTAGTGAAAAACTGTTTTTT. It translates to CASSYGSEKLFF. The chain links TRBV6-7 to TRBJ1-4; no clear D gene. TRBV6-7 is annotated as an ORF whose role is uncertain. V dropped 2 bases and J dropped 7 bases, with 5 bases sitting between them. CDR3 length: 12 residues.

J is TRBJ2-7 and V is TRBV10-3; perhaps TRBD1 as D (6 bases). The CDR3 runs 15 residues. Per germline, CDR1 ENHRY and CDR2 SYGVKD. Trimming took 6 bases from V and 2 from J, leaving 17 bases between them. In nucleotides, the CDR3 is TGTGCCATCAGCGATTTATCAGGGGACCCCTACGAGCAGTACTTC. This translates into CAISDLSGDPYEQYF.

The rearrangement links TRBV27 to TRBJ2-3; D is undetermined. The germline V gene encodes CDR1 MNHEY and CDR2 SMNVEV (reference sequence). V lost 5 bases and J lost 2, with 11 bases in between. The CDR3 runs 14 residues. The CDR3 sequence: CASSRTGNTDTQYF. The CDR3 region has the DNA TGTGCCAGCAGTCGTACTGGCAACACAGATACGCAGTATTTT.

The V gene is TRBV7-9, the J gene TRBJ2-1, with D maybe TRBD2 (6 bases). The CDR3 consists of 16 residues. Looked up from germline, CDR1 is SEHNR and CDR2 is FQNEAQ (reference sequence). Trimming removed 4 bases at V and 5 bases at J, with 18 bases between. The CDR3: CASSWAGTPRDNEQFF. The CDR3 bases are TGTGCCAGCAGCTGGGCCGGGACTCCTCGGGACAATGAGCAGTTCTTC.

V gene TRBV6-1 combines with J gene TRBJ2-3; D remains unclear. The length of the CDR3 is 14 residues. V shed 0 bases and J shed 0 bases, with 4 bases lying between them. Germline V gene lookup returns CDR1 MNHNS and CDR2 SASEGT. CDR3 DNA sequence: TGTGCCAGCAGTGAAGCGTTAAGCACAGATACGCAGTATTTT. Protein: CASSEALSTDTQYF.

The V and J genes are TRBV6-1 and TRBJ1-5; 9 nucleotides align to TRBD1. CDR1 MNHNS and CDR2 SASEGT come from the germline V gene. Losses at the gene ends were 6 bases for V and 0 bases for J; bases not matched to a gene: 3. This CDR3 is built from 15 residues. CDR3 loop: CASRQGANSNQPQHF. CDR3 coding DNA: TGTGCCAGCAGACAGGGGGCAAATAGCAATCAGCCCCAGCATTTT.

In its sample, this clone was seen once. This chain links TRBV7-2 with TRBJ2-3, with unresolved D. V gave up 5 bases and J gave up 6 bases, with 9 bases separating them. The CDR3 covers 12 residues. The germline V gene encodes CDR1 SGHTA and CDR2 FQGNSA. The CDR3 coding sequence is TGTGCCAGCAGCCCAAAGCGCGATACGCAGTATTTT. Translating gives CASSPKRDTQYF.

The rearrangement links TRBV6-1 to TRBJ2-1, with 10 bases identical to TRBD2. In germline, CDR1 is MNHNS, CDR2 SASEGT. Trimming took 6 bases from V and 6 from J; bases not matched to a gene: 8. The CDR3 loop spans 15 amino acids. CDR3 in amino acids: CASSAGTSAGNEQFF. CDR3 nucleotides: TGTGCCAGCAGCGCCGGGACTAGCGCGGGCAATGAGCAGTTCTTC.

The chain recombines TRBV9 with TRBJ1-2; no reliable D call. Germline CDR1 and CDR2: SGDLS and YYNGEE. The CDR3 loop spans 14 amino acids. V shed 2 bases and J shed 3 bases, with 11 bases lying between them. The CDR3, as DNA: TGTGCCAGCAGCGTTACCGGTGGGGACTATGGCTACACCTTC. Amino acid sequence: CASSVTGGDYGYTF. The full variable domain, rest sourced from reference TRBV9 and TRBJ1-2, is DSGVTQTPKHLITATGQRVTLRCSPRSGDLSVYWYQQSLDQGLQFLIQYYNGEERAKGNILERFSAQQFPDLHSELNLSSLELGDSALYFCASSVTGGDYGYTFGSGTRLTVV.

This chain links TRBV6-5 with TRBJ2-5, with TRBD1 matching 7 bases. V was clipped by 5 bases and J by 1 base; unmatched bases: 4. The V gene's germline CDR1 is MNHEY and CDR2 SVGAGI. The CDR3 sequence is 14 residues long. CDR3 DNA: TGTGCCAGCAGTGATTACAGGGGCCAAGAGACCCAGTACTTC. It codes for CASSDYRGQETQYF.